These 5 T cell receptor beta chains were all obtained from the same sample, sequenced in a study of blood T cell repertoires in COVID-19. TCRdb keeps only in-frame clones here, not all; method: immunoSEQ multiplex PCR. This table holds under 85,000 clones, more than 75% found once. The sequencing sample was made of peripheral blood. All receptors come from a human donor in a cohort sampled during active COVID-19.

J is TRBJ2-1 and V is TRBV19; 9 bases match TRBD1. Trimming removed 4 bases from V and 8 bases from J; junction bases left unmatched: 6. The CDR3 totals 14 residues. From germline, CDR1 is LNHDA and CDR2 SQIVND (reference sequence). CDR3 nucleotides: TGTGCCAGTAGTAACAGGGGGCTGGGGGATGAGCAGTTCTTC. Residues: CASSNRGLGDEQFF.

This clone was recorded only once. The genes are TRBV7-9 and TRBJ1-6; TRBD1 agrees at 10 bases. CDR3 size: 14 residues. Germline CDR1 and CDR2: SEHNR and FQNEAQ (reference sequence). Germline trimming cut 5 bases from V and 11 bases from J; bases unmatched to any gene: 6. CDR3 loop: CASSEGTGVAPLHF. The DNA of the CDR3 is TGTGCCAGCAGCGAGGGGACAGGGGTGGCACCCCTCCACTTT.

This clone has only one observation. The chain joins TRBV20-1 to TRBJ2-7; TRBD1 matches at 9 bases. V lost 5 bases, J lost 6 bases, and 2 bases stayed unmatched. Germline loops: CDR1 DFQATT, CDR2 SNEGSKA (reference sequence). This CDR3 has 11 amino acids. The CDR3 DNA sequence: TGCAGTGCTTCACAGGGGGCCGAGCAGTACTTC. This sequence encodes CSASQGAEQYF.

This clone was recorded only once. V and J are TRBV28 and TRBJ1-1; 9 bases line up with TRBD1. Trimming cost V 5 bases and J 10 bases; bases outside gene matches: 8. The CDR3 runs to 13 residues. Germline loops: CDR1 MDHEN, CDR2 SYDVKM. CDR3 region: CASSLGQGRRAFF. As DNA, the CDR3 is TGTGCCAGCAGTCTCGGACAGGGGCGTAGAGCTTTCTTT.

The chain recombines TRBV11-3 with TRBJ2-2; 8 bases are a match to TRBD1. The ends lost 5 bases at V and 7 bases at J; junction bases unmatched: 6. Germline CDR1 reads SGHNT; CDR2 reads YENEEA. This CDR3 is built from 14 residues. The CDR3 reads CASSRQGTGGELFF. The DNA of the CDR3 is TGTGCCAGCAGCCGACAGGGGACGGGCGGGGAGCTGTTTTTT.